This TCR beta chain was profiled in a study of identical twins. Germline loops: CDR1 SQVTM, CDR2 ANQGSEA. The J segment lost 6 bases and the V segment lost 7 bases, leaving 2 bases of the junction unmatched. The CDR3 loop spans 12 amino acids. This clonotype appeared a few times. A universal primer binding site was introduced by template switching. The final cDNA contained unique molecular identifiers. TCRdb re-derived calls from the 5' RACE reads in MiXCR, one entry per CDR3 protein. This sample carries some 500,000 distinct CDR3 sequences, 11% to 15% of them seen once, and the ten largest clones take 0.4% to 0.55%. These records were also assigned to another study, of yellow fever vaccine responses in identical twins. That source notes: Reportedly, the response of twins' T cells to the vaccine seemed partly convergent, partly personalized.

The sequenced sample was CD4+ T cells sorted from blood. This chain links TRBV29-1 with TRBJ2-3, with TRBD1 identical over 12 bases. The sequence came from a woman under 30 in good health. The CDR3 reads CSAGQGADTQYF. CDR3 DNA sequence: TGCAGCGCGGGACAGGGGGCGGATACGCAGTATTTT.